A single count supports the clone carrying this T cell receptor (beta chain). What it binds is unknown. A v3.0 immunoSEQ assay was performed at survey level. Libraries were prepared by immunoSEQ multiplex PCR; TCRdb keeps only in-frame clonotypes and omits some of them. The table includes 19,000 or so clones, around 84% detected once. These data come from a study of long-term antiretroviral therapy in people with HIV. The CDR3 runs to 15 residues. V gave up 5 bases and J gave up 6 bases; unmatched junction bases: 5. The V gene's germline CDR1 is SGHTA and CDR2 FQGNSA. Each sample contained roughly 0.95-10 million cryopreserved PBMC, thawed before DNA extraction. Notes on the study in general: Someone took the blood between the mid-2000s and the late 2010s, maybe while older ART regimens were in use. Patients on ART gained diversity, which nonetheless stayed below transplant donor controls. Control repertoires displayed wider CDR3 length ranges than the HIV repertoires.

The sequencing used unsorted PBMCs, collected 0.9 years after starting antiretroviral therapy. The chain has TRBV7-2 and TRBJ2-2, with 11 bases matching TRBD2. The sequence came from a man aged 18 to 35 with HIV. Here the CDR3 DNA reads TGTGCCAGCAGCCCCGATAGCGGGGGGGCCGGGGAGCTGTTTTTT. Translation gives CASSPDSGGAGELFF.